This T cell receptor beta chain was identified in a study of chemoradiotherapy in HPV16-positive cancers (dated 2022 in TCRdb). Background on the whole study: Candidate HPV-specific T-cell clones and common TCR motifs were defined by functional T-cell assays performed on cells from a couple of HPV16-positive patients. The study set out to ask whether T-cell immunity against the HPV oncoproteins E6 and E7 changes over the course of chemoradiotherapy and whether that immunity affects survival. The candidate HPV-specific TCRs and motifs were then tracked in TCR repertoires from around 93 patients with HPV-related cancers.

Repertoires were sampled repeatedly over the course of chemoradiotherapy, so clonal expansion could be followed in the tumor microenvironment. Libraries came from the immunoSEQ multiplex PCR assay. TCRdb re-hosts the immuneACCESS table, in-frame sequences only. Its copies lack some clones; in the studies checked, an unresolved V gene accounts for under half of them, and the cause for the rest is not known. The sample has around 33,000 clones on record, around 89% of them singletons. The ten biggest clones cover under 5.5% of the sample. The germline V gene yields SNHLY for CDR1 and FYNNEI for CDR2. The CDR3 holds 15 amino acids from the cysteine to the phenylalanine. Of all the DNA, just the CDR3 is kept, 45 bases in frame from base 1. V is reduced by 0 bases and J by 6 bases, leaving a spacing of 14 bases between them. This clone occurred once. Its antigen is not yet known. It has no much larger one-base neighbor in the sample; base qualities were not kept.

What the research found in general, with its limitations: Expansion of candidate HPV-specific clones and E7-related TCR motifs was observed in the tumor microenvironment during treatment, whereas no such expansion was observed for non-HPV-specific T cells. The functional definition of HPV-specific T cells was derived from only two HPV16-positive patients, and the survival association was reported for HPV16-positive patients. Improved recurrence-free survival in HPV16-positive patients was associated with expansion of HPV-responsive T cells during chemoradiotherapy.

The source was blood, collected from a patient who underwent chemoradiotherapy. Recombination connected TRBV2 to TRBJ1-2; the D gene is unclear. The TCR sequence derives from a human donor with HPV-associated anogenital cancer. The CDR3 reads as follows: CASSEALPDVDGYTF. The DNA reads as follows: TGTGCCAGCAGTGAAGCGCTTCCGGATGTGGATGGCTACACCTTC.